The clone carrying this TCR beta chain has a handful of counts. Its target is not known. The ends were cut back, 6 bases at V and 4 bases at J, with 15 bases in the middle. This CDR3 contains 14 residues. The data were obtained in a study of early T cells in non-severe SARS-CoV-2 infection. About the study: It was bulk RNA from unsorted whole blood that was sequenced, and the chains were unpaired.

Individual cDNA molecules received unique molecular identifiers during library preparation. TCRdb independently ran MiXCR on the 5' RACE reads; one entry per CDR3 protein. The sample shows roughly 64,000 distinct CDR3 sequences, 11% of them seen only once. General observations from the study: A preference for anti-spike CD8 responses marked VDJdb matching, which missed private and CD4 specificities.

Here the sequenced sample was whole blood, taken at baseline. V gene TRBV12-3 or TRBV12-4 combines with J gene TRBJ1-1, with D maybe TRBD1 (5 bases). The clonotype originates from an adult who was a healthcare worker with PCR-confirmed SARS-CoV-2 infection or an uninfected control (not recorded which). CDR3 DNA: TGTGCCAGCAGATCCGCCCGTGGGGGCACTGAAGCTTTCTTT. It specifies CASRSARGGTEAFF.